These 24 T cell receptor beta chains were sequenced from one sample in a study of T cells after yellow fever vaccination. TCRdb analysed the 5' RACE reads with MiXCR anew, one entry per CDR3 protein. Among over 300,000 distinct CDR3 sequences listed, roughly 3.5% were seen once. Sequenced material: PBMCs, taken on the day of the yellow fever booster vaccination. Source of these receptors: a man younger than 35 who received the YFV17D yellow fever vaccine.

This clonotype was detected a few times. V and J are TRBV5-6 and TRBJ1-2; D unresolved. With 0 bases removed from V and 6 bases from J, the gap between germline ends came to 9 bases. The CDR3 totals 13 residues. Germline CDR1 SGHDT, CDR2 YYEEEE. CDR3 coding DNA: TGTGCCAGCAGCTTGGCTGGGTTTGATGGCTACACCTTC. Amino acid sequence: CASSLAGFDGYTF.

This clonotype was counted ten times or more. V gene TRBV4-3 combines with J gene TRBJ2-1; D perhaps matches TRBD2 (5 bases). Trimming pared 8 bases from V and 6 bases from J, leaving 20 bases between. Germline CDR1 reads LGHNA; CDR2 reads YSLEER. This CDR3 region has 15 residues. The CDR3 DNA reads as TGCGCCAGCTCAAAAGGATTGGGAGATCCCAATGAGCAGTTCTTC. It translates to CASSKGLGDPNEQFF.

The chain couples TRBV5-1 to TRBJ2-2; D is undetermined. CDR3 size: 13 residues. Germline CDR1 reads SGHRS; CDR2 reads YFSETQ. With 4 bases removed from V and 2 bases from J, the gap between germline ends came to 6 bases. The CDR3 DNA reads TGCGCCAGCAGCATGATAAACACCGGGGAGCTGTTTTTT. It codes for CASSMINTGELFF.

This clonotype was seen a few times. The CDR3 reads CASSHPVRPNTEAFF. The DNA of the CDR3 is TGCGCCAGCAGCCACCCCGTTCGGCCGAACACTGAAGCTTTCTTT. The rearrangement uses TRBV4-1 and TRBJ1-1; D unresolved. This CDR3 is built from 15 residues. Trimming left V 3 bases short and J 1 base short, with 12 bases between. The germline gives CDR1 MGHRA, CDR2 YSYEKL.

This clonotype was counted many times. The chain is built from TRBV7-2 and TRBJ2-3; D not certain. CDR1 SGHTA and CDR2 FQGNSA come from the germline V gene. The V end was cut by 3 bases, the J end by 7 bases, with 8 bases between. The CDR3 contains 12 residues. The CDR3 sequence: CASSFGLNTQYF. The CDR3 nucleotides read TGTGCCAGCAGCTTCGGCTTGAATACGCAGTATTTT.

The sample holds many counts of this clonotype. This chain joins TRBV7-2 and TRBJ2-2; TRBD1 matches 9 bases. Germline V gene lookup returns CDR1 SGHTA and CDR2 FQGNSA. The CDR3 totals 14 residues. Germline trimming cut 5 bases from V and 4 bases from J; bases unmatched to any gene: 2. CDR3: CASSVDRGTGELFF. The CDR3 region has the DNA TGTGCCAGCAGCGTGGACAGGGGCACCGGGGAGCTGTTTTTT. The variable domain in full, completed from reference TRBV7-2 and TRBJ2-2, reads GAGVSQSPSNKVTEKGKDVELRCDPISGHTALYWYRQSLGQGLEFLIYFQGNSAPDKSGLPSDRFSAERTGGSVSTLTIQRTQQEDSAVYLCASSVDRGTGELFFGEGSRLTVL.

The sample holds many counts of this clonotype. The chain carries TRBV11-1 and TRBJ2-5; D ambiguous. The length of the CDR3 is 16 residues. Germline V gene sequence: CDR1 SGHAT, CDR2 FQDESV (reference sequence). Trimming took 0 bases from V and 0 from J, leaving 11 bases between them. DNA for the CDR3: TGTGCCAGCAGCTTAGCGGATTGGCAGAACCAAGAGACCCAGTACTTC. This codes for CASSLADWQNQETQYF.

This clonotype was detected a few times. This rearrangement joins TRBV10-3 to TRBJ1-5; D is unresolved. CDR1 is ENHRY and CDR2 is SYGVKD in the germline V gene. The CDR3 totals 12 residues. Trimming took off 2 bases at V and 5 bases at J, with 4 bases between the two ends. CDR3 sequence reads: CAISEVDQPQHF. In DNA, the CDR3 is TGTGCCATCAGTGAGGTGGATCAGCCCCAGCATTTT.

This clonotype was counted only a few times. The genes are TRBV20-1 and TRBJ2-1; D is perhaps TRBD1 (6 bases). In germline, CDR1 is DFQATT, CDR2 SNEGSKA (reference sequence). Trimming left V 7 bases short and J 10 bases short, with 20 bases between. This CDR3 is built from 13 residues. DNA for the CDR3: TGCAGTGTGCCGGACAGAGCTTTCCGGGAGCAGTTCTTC. Translating it yields CSVPDRAFREQFF.

This sequence joins TRBV15 and TRBJ2-3; no definite D call. Germline V CDR1 and CDR2: LNHNV, YYDKDF (reference sequence). Trimming cost V 3 bases and J 0 bases, with 7 bases left between them. CDR3 length: 14 amino acids. The CDR3 protein is CATSRVVSTDTQYF. CDR3 DNA sequence: TGTGCCACCAGCAGGGTCGTAAGCACAGATACGCAGTATTTT.

This clonotype showed up many times. The chain recombines TRBV7-2 with TRBJ2-7; TRBD1 matches 11 bases. The CDR3 length is 19 residues. Looked up from germline, CDR1 is SGHTA and CDR2 is FQGNSA. V lost 6 bases, J lost 0 bases, and 16 bases stayed unmatched. The DNA of the CDR3 is TGTGCCAGCAGAATCCGGACGGACAGGGGGCGCGCAAGCTCCTACGAGCAGTACGTC. Amino acids: CASRIRTDRGRASSYEQYV.

The rearrangement links TRBV5-4 to TRBJ2-3; 9 bases are a match to TRBD1. With V trimmed by 9 bases and J by 0 bases, 8 bases remained unmatched. Germline values: CDR1 SGHNT, CDR2 YYREEE (reference sequence). The CDR3 runs to 15 residues. CDR3 in amino acids: CATHTGQGSTDTQYF. In DNA, the CDR3 is TGTGCCACCCACACGGGACAGGGAAGCACAGATACGCAGTATTTT.

The sample holds a few counts of this clonotype. The gene calls are TRBV5-1 and TRBJ1-1, with 7 bases fitting TRBD1. The CDR3 has 14 amino acids. Per the germline V gene, CDR1 is SGHRS and CDR2 is YFSETQ. The ends lost 6 bases at V and 3 bases at J; junction bases unmatched: 8. CDR3 in DNA: TGCGCCAGCACCCTACAGGGGTCGTACACTGAAGCTTTCTTT. Its translation is CASTLQGSYTEAFF.

This clonotype was detected only a few times. This chain connects TRBV6-1 to TRBJ2-7; 8 bases agree with TRBD1. The J segment lost 2 bases and the V segment lost 10 bases, leaving 7 bases of the junction unmatched. The CDR3 has 13 residues. Looked up from germline, CDR1 is MNHNS and CDR2 is SASEGT. The CDR3, as DNA: TGTGCCACCCTGATACAGGGGGCCTACGAGCAGTACTTC. Its translation is CATLIQGAYEQYF.

This clonotype has at least ten counts. The chain combines TRBV20-1 with TRBJ1-5; 7 positions agree with TRBD1. Germline V gene data show CDR1 as DFQATT and CDR2 as SNEGSKA (reference sequence). Trimming took 1 base from V and 0 from J; bases not matched to a gene: 6. This CDR3 spans 16 amino acids. The CDR3 DNA sequence: TGCAGTGCTAGAGCCGCCGGGACAGATAGCAATCAGCCCCAGCATTTT. This translates into CSARAAGTDSNQPQHF.

There are many counts of this clonotype. The rearrangement uses TRBV6-1 and TRBJ2-5; 13 bases map to TRBD2. CDR3 length: 15 residues. V shed 4 bases and J 4 bases; nucleotides not matched to a gene: 3. From germline, CDR1 is MNHNS and CDR2 SASEGT. The CDR3 loop is CASSALAGGPETQYF. CDR3 nucleotides: TGTGCCAGCAGTGCACTAGCGGGGGGGCCAGAGACCCAGTACTTC.

In this sample, this clonotype turned up many times. The gene calls are TRBV3-1 and TRBJ1-1; a weak D match, TRBD1 (6 bases). The CDR3 has 14 amino acids. V lost 1 base and J 4 bases, leaving 10 bases between the germline ends. Per germline, CDR1 LGHDT and CDR2 YNNKEL (reference sequence). The DNA of the CDR3 is TGTGCCAGCAGCCAAGGGGCCAGGGGCACTGAAGCTTTCTTT. Translating it yields CASSQGARGTEAFF. Together with reference TRBV3-1 and TRBJ1-1, the CDR3 gives the full variable domain: DTAVSQTPKYLVTQMGNDKSIKCEQNLGHDTMYWYKQDSKKFLKIMFSYNNKELIINETVPNRFSPKSPDKAHLNLHINSLELGDSAVYFCASSQGARGTEAFFGQGTRLTVV.

This clonotype was counted many times. The chain has TRBV5-1 and TRBJ2-7; 7 nucleotides line up with TRBD1. V gave up 3 bases and J gave up 3 bases; unmatched junction bases: 6. The CDR3 sequence is 14 residues long. CDR1 SGHRS and CDR2 YFSETQ come from the germline V gene. CDR3 bases: TGCGCCAGCAGCTACAGGGGAGAAGGCTACGAGCAGTACTTC. It is translated as CASSYRGEGYEQYF.

In this sample, this clonotype turned up many times. The chain joins TRBV15 to TRBJ2-5; D not certain. This CDR3 is built from 12 residues. V was clipped by 2 bases and J by 3 bases, with 4 bases between them. CDR1 is LNHNV, CDR2 YYDKDF, per germline (reference sequence). In nucleotides, the CDR3 is TGTGCCACCAGCAGATTAGAAGAGACCCAGTACTTC. Amino acid sequence: CATSRLEETQYF. Based on the CDR3 plus reference TRBV15 and TRBJ2-5, the full variable domain is DAMVIQNPRYQVTQFGKPVTLSCSQTLNHNVMYWYQQKSSQAPKLLFHYYDKDFNNEADTPDNFQSRRPNTSFCFLDIRSPGLGDTAMYLCATSRLEETQYFGPGTRLLVL.

The sample holds many counts of this clonotype. The chain employs TRBV7-2 and TRBJ1-5; TRBD1 matches 7 bases. The germline V gene encodes CDR1 SGHTA and CDR2 FQGNSA. V gave up 0 bases and J gave up 1 base; unmatched junction bases: 6. This CDR3 spans 17 amino acids. In nucleotides, the CDR3 is TGTGCCAGCAGCTTAGCGACAGGGTTTACGAGCAATCAGCCCCAGCATTTT. It codes for CASSLATGFTSNQPQHF.

The sample holds many counts of this clonotype. This CDR3 is CASSPLTSGWDTQYF. The CDR3 DNA follows: TGTGCCAGCAGTCCCCTGACTAGCGGATGGGATACGCAGTATTTT. The chain couples TRBV6-5 to TRBJ2-3; 9 bases agree with TRBD2. The CDR3 runs to 15 residues. V gave up 5 bases and J gave up 6 bases; unmatched junction bases: 9. The germline gives CDR1 MNHEY, CDR2 SVGAGI.

This clonotype came up many times. This chain uses TRBV6-2 or TRBV6-3 with TRBJ2-1; a possible D gene is TRBD2 (5 bases). Trimming took 6 bases from V and 4 from J, leaving 7 bases between them. This CDR3 spans 12 amino acids. Germline V gives CDR1 MNHEY, CDR2 SVGEGT. The CDR3 bases are TGTGCCAGCAGCGGACTGTACAATGAGCAGTTCTTC. This codes for CASSGLYNEQFF.

This sequence joins TRBV7-2 and TRBJ2-5, with TRBD2 matching over 7 bases. The junction had 15 bases not matched to a gene; V was cut back by 4 bases and J by 1 base. Germline CDR1 SGHTA, CDR2 FQGNSA. The CDR3 contains 18 residues. CDR3 nucleotide sequence: TGTGCCAGCAGCTCCCGTTTGGGGGGAGGCGGGGGCCAAGAGACCCAGTACTTC. This sequence encodes CASSSRLGGGGGQETQYF.

There are a few counts of this clonotype. J is TRBJ2-7 and V is TRBV6-5; D remains unclear. The germline CDR1 and CDR2 sequences are MNHEY and SVGAGI. Between the trimmed V and J ends, which lost 3 bases and 0 bases, there was a span of 12 bases. The CDR3 totals 15 residues. Here the CDR3 DNA reads TGTGCCAGCAGTTATAGCACAGACTCCTCCTACGAGCAGTACTTC. This translates into CASSYSTDSSYEQYF.